The clone carrying this TCR beta chain has only a few counts. Antigen: not known. V was pared by 5 bases and J by 2 bases, with 13 bases between. The CDR3 has 14 residues. Germline lookup yields CDR1 SGHVS and CDR2 FQNEAQ. This entry comes from a study of T-cell memory formation after mild COVID-19. At the level of the study: TCR clusters were mostly confined to one donor each. Study-wide points: Some clones that responded turned up in pre-infection memory, which suggests that cross-reactive memory joined in.

The 5'RACE method, run with constant-segment primers, produced TCR alpha and TCR beta cDNA libraries (carrying sample barcodes and UMIs). TCRdb analysed the 5' RACE reads with MiXCR anew, one entry per CDR3 protein. Of roughly 150,000 distinct CDR3 sequences listed, more than 13% were seen once; the top ten hold more than 25%. The receptor was isolated from an adult woman who had mild COVID-19 (a few samples of this study predate the infection). Cell type and time point are not known. Sequencing was performed on PBMCs or a T cell subset sorted from them (not recorded which). The rearrangement links TRBV7-8 to TRBJ2-7; D gene unclear. The CDR3: CASSQRLNTYEQYF. The CDR3 coding sequence is TGTGCCAGCAGCCAACGACTGAATACCTACGAGCAGTACTTC.